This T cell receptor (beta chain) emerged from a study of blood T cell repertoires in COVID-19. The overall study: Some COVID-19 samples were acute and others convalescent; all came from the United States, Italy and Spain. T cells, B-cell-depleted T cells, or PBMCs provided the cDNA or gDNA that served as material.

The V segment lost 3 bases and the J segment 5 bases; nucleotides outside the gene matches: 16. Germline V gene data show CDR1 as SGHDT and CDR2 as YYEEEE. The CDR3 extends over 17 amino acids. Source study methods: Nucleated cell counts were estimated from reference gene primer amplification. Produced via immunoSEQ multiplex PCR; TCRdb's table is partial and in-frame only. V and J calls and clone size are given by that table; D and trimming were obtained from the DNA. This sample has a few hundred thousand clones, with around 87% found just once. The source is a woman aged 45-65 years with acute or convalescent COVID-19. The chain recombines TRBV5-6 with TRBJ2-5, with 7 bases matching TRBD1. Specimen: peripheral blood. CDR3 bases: TGTGCCAGCAGCTCCAACACCCCCAACAGGGGATGGGAGACCCAGTACTTC. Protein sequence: CASSSNTPNRGWETQYF. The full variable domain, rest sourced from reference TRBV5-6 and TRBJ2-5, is DAGVTQSPTHLIKTRGQQVTLRCSPKSGHDTVSWYQQALGQGPQFIFQYYEEEERQRGNFPDRFSGHQFPNYSSELNVNALLLGDSALYLCASSSNTPNRGWETQYFGPGTRLLVL.